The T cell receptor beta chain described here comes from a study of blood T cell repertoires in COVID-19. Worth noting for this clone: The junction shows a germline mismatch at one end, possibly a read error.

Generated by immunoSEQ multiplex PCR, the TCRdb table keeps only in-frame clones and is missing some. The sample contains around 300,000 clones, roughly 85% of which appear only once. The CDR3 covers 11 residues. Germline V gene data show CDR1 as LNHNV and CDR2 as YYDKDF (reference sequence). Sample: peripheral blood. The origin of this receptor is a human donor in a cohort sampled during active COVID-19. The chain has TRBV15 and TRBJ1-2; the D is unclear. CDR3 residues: CATSRDVQEDF. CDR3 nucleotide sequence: TGTGCCACCAGCAGAGATGTCCAGGAGGACTTC.